Listed here is a single T cell receptor beta chain. Its antigen is not known. The protocol was immunoSEQ multiplex PCR, while the TCRdb copy is restricted to in-frame clones and leaves out a portion. The sample comprises 45,000 to 55,000 clones, roughly 80% of which are singletons, and 3% to 4% rests with the top ten. This record comes from a study of radiotherapy plus CTLA-4 blockade in lung cancer. This CDR3 is 13 amino acids long. Germline CDR1 is LNHDA and CDR2 is SQIVND (reference sequence). V was pared by 10 bases and J by 8 bases, with 9 bases of the junction left unmatched. Patients had chemo-refractory metastatic non-small-cell lung cancer and received focal radiation plus CTLA-4 blockade that used ipilimumab. Study results and limitations: Response, reportedly, was best predicted by interferon-beta along with early blood T cell clone dynamics. Expansion in blood of tumor-derived TCR clones was seen after radiotherapy plus ipilimumab.

Sample: peripheral blood, taken from a patient treated with radiotherapy plus ipilimumab. This receptor was obtained from a human donor with non-small cell lung cancer who had a partial response to radiotherapy plus ipilimumab. J is TRBJ1-4 and V is TRBV19, with TRBD1 matching 8 bases. The DNA for the CDR3 is TGTGCCACCAAGACAGGGGATGAAGAAAAACTGTTTTTT. Protein sequence: CATKTGDEEKLFF.